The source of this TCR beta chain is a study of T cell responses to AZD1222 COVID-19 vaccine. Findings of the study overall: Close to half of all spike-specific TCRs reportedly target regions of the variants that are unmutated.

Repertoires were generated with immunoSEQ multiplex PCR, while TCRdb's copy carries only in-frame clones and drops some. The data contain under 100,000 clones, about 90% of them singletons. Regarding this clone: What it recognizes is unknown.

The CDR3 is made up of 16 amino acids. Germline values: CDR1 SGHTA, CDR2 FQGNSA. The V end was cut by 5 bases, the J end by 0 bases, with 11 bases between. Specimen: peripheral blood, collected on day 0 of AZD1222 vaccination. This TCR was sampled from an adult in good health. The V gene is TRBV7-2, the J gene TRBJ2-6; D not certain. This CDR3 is CASSKRSVSGANVLTF. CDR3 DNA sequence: TGTGCCAGCAGCAAAAGATCGGTCTCTGGGGCCAACGTCCTGACTTTC.